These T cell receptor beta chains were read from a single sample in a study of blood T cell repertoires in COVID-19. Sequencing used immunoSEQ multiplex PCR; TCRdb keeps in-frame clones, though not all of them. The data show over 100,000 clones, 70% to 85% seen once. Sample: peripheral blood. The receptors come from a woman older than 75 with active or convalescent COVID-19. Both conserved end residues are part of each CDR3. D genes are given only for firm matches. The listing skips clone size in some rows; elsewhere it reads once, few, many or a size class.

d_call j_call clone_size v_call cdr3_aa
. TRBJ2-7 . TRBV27 CASSFGQTSYEQYF
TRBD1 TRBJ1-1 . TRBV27 CASTTTGVYTEAFF
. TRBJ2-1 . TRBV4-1 CASSQERTAGEQFF
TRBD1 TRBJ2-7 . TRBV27 CASKTAGQGLWEQYF
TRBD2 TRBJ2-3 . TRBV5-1 CASSALAGGADTQYF
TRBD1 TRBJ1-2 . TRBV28 CASTTGQGGGYTF
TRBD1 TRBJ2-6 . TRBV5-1 CASSSITGGSGANVLTF
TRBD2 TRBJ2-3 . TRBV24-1 CATSDAGAGSTDTQYF
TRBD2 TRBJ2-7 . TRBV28 CASRRTGGVLEQYF
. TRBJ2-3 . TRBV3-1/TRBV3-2 CASSPYSTDTQYF
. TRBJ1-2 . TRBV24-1 CATSDSRYYGYTF
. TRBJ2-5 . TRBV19 CASSPREGTQYF
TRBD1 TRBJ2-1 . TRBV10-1 CASSARTGARQFF
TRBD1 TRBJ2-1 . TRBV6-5 CASSYARGLKDNEQFF
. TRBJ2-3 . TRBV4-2 CASSQDGAGSGADTQYF
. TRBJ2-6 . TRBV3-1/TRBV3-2 CASSYTGSGANVLTF
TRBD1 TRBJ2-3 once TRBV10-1 CASSPGTALSDTQYF
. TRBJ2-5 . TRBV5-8 CASSLGVAGQNQETQYF
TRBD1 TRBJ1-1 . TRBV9 CASSPRQGTNTEAFF
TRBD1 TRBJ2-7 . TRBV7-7 CASSLGQGANYEQYF
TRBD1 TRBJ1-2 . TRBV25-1 CASSEEGQPNYGYTF
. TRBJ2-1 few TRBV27 CASTKGANNYNEQFF
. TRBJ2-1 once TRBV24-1 CATSPRLGDISYNEQFF
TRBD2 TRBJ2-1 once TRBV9 CASSGTSGNYNEQFF
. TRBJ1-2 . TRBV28 CARSWTVHQKSGYTF
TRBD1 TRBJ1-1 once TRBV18 CASSRDRVVSDTEAFF
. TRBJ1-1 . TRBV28 CASSFPVLNTEAFF